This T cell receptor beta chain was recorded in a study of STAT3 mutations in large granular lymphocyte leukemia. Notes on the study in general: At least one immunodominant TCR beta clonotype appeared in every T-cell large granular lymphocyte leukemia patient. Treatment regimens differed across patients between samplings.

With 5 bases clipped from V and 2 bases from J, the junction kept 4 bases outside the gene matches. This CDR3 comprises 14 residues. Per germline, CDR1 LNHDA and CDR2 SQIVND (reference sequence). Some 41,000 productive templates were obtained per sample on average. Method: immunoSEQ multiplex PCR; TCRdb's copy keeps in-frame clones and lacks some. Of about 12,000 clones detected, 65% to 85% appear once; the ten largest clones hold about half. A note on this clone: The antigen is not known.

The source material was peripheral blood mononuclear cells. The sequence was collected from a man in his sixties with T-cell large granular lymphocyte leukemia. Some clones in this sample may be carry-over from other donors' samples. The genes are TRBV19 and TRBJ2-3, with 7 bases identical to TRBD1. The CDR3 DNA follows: TGTGCCAGTAGTCTCGGGACAGCCACAGATACGCAGTATTTT. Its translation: CASSLGTATDTQYF.